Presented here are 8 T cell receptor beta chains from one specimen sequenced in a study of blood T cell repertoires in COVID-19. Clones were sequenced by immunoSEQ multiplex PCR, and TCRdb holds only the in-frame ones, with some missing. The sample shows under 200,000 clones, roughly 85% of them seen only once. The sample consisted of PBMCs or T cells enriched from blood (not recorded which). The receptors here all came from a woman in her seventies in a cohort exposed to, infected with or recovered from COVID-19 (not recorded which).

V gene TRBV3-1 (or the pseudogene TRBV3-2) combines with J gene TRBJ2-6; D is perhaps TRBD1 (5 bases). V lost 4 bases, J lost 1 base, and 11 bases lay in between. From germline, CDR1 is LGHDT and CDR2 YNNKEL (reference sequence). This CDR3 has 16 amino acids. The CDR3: CASSRDSGSGANVLTF. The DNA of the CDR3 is TGTGCCAGCAGCCGAGATTCAGGGTCTGGGGCCAACGTCCTGACTTTC.

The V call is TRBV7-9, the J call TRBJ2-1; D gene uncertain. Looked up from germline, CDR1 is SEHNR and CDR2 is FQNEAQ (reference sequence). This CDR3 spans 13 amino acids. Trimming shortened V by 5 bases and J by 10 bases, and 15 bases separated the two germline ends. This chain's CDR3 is CASSLIHAKEQFF. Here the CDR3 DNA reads TGTGCCAGCAGCCTGATCCATGCGAAGGAGCAGTTCTTC.

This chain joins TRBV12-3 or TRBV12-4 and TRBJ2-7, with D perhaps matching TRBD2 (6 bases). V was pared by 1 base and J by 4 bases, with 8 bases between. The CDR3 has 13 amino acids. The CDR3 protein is CASSLGDLYEQYF. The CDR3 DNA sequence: TGTGCCAGCAGTTTAGGGGACTTGTACGAGCAGTACTTC.

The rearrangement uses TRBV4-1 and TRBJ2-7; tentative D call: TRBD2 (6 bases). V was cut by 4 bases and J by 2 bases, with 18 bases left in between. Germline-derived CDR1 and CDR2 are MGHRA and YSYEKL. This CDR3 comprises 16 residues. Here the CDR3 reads CASSRGDRGATYEQYF. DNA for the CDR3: TGCGCCAGCAGCCGAGGGGACCGCGGGGCTACCTACGAGCAGTACTTC.

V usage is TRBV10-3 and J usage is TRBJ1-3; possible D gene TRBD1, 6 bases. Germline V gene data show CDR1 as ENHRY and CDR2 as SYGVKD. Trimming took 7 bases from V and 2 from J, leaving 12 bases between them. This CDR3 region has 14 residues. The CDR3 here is CAIKPGHAGNTIYF. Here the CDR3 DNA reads TGTGCCATCAAACCGGGACACGCTGGAAACACCATATATTTT.

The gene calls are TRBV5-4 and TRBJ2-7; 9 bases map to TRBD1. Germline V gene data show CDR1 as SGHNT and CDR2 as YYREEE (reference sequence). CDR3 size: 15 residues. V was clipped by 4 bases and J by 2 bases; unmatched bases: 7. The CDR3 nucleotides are TGTGCCAGCAGCACTCCCCGACAGGGGGCCTACGAGCAGTACTTC. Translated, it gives CASSTPRQGAYEQYF.

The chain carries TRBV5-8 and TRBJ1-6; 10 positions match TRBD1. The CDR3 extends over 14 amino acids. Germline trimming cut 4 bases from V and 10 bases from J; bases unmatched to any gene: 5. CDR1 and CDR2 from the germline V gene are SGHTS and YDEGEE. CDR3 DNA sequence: TGTGCCAGCAGCCCAAGACAGGGGGCCTCACCCCTCCACTTT. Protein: CASSPRQGASPLHF. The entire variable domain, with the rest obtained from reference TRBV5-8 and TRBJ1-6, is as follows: EAGVTQSPTHLIKTRGQQATLRCSPISGHTSVYWYQQALGLGLQFLLWYDEGEERNRGNFPPRFSGRQFPNYSSELNVNALELEDSALYLCASSPRQGASPLHFGNGTRLTVT.

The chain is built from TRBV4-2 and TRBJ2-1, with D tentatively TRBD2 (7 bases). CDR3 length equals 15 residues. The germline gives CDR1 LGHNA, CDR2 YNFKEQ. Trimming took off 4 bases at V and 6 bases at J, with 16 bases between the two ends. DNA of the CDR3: TGTGCCAGCAGCCCCGGGGGGCGGGAGCTCAATGAGCAGTTCTTC. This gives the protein CASSPGGRELNEQFF.